This TCR beta chain was recorded in a study of cytomegalovirus exposure and HLA in healthy donors. Study-wide context: There were approximately 85 million unique TCRs (from HLA-typed donors) in an early data release.

On this clone: The antigen remains undetermined.

Primers: 60 Vbeta forward and 13 Jbeta reverse. The assay was immunoSEQ multiplex PCR, and TCRdb's table has in-frame clones only and misses some. The repertoire holds fewer than 120,000 clones, with about three quarters as singletons. Findings of the study overall: Owing to their indistinguishability, certain V segments, notably TRBV6-2 and TRBV6-3, were excluded.

Germline values: CDR1 MRHNA, CDR2 SNTAGT. V was trimmed by 6 bases and J by 0 bases, leaving 15 bases between them. CDR3 length equals 16 residues. Specimen: PBMCs. The V call is TRBV6-4, the J call TRBJ2-1; tentative D call: TRBD2 (6 bases). This TCR derives from an older woman in good health and CMV-seropositive. This chain's CDR3 is CASRGTGSNSYNEQFF. The CDR3, as DNA: TGTGCCAGCAGAGGGACCGGGAGTAACTCCTACAATGAGCAGTTCTTC.